This is a list of T cell receptor beta chains from one sample in a study of cytomegalovirus exposure and HLA in healthy donors. The method was immunoSEQ multiplex PCR; TCRdb's version includes in-frame clones alone and lacks a portion of them. This sample has 100,000 or so clones; approximately 94% occur once, and the top ten carry roughly 0.9%. Sequenced sample: PBMCs. The receptors originated from a woman aged 18 to 35 in good health and CMV-seronegative. The CDR3 runs from the conserved cysteine through the conserved F or W. The D gene is left open where the match is weak. Some rows mark clone size as missing; the rest say once, few, many or name a class of expanded clone.

cdr3_length | clone_size | j_call | d_call | v_call | cdr3_aa | cdr3_nt
15 | NA | TRBJ2-2 | TRBD2 | TRBV9 | CASTGTSANTGELFF | TGTGCCAGCACCGGGACTAGCGCGAACACCGGGGAGCTGTTTTTT
14 | NA | TRBJ1-1 | NA | TRBV5-4 | CASSPDPGATEAFF | TGTGCCAGCAGCCCCGATCCAGGGGCTACTGAAGCTTTCTTT
14 | NA | TRBJ2-7 | NA | TRBV27 | CASTSTRSPYEQYF | TGTGCCAGCACCAGTACCCGGAGTCCTTACGAGCAGTACTTC
17 | NA | TRBJ2-7 | TRBD2 | TRBV5-3 | CARSNGTSGRAFYEQYF | TGTGCCAGAAGCAACGGGACTAGCGGGAGGGCCTTCTACGAGCAGTACTTC
12 | NA | TRBJ1-2 | NA | TRBV14 | CASSQQTWGYTF | TGTGCCAGCAGCCAACAGACATGGGGCTACACCTTC
14 | NA | TRBJ2-7 | TRBD2 | TRBV11-2 | CASSFAGGPGEQYF | TGTGCCAGCAGCTTTGCGGGAGGGCCGGGGGAGCAGTACTTC
14 | NA | TRBJ1-1 | TRBD1 | TRBV2 | CASSVGQGMAEAFF | TGTGCCAGCAGTGTTGGACAGGGGATGGCTGAAGCTTTCTTT
13 | NA | TRBJ2-1 | TRBD1 | TRBV6-4 | CASSDSDRDEQFF | TGTGCCAGCAGTGACTCGGACAGGGATGAGCAGTTCTTC
16 | NA | TRBJ2-1 | NA | TRBV4-1 | CASSQEDAGTYNEQFF | TGCGCCAGCAGCCAAGAAGACGCGGGAACCTACAATGAGCAGTTCTTC
12 | NA | TRBJ2-7 | NA | TRBV6-1 | CASKLGAYEQYF | TGTGCCAGCAAACTGGGCGCTTACGAGCAGTACTTC
15 | NA | TRBJ1-2 | NA | TRBV4-1 | CASSQDPGNLWGYTF | TGCGCCAGCAGCCAAGATCCCGGTAACCTATGGGGCTACACCTTC
15 | once | TRBJ2-3 | TRBD2 | TRBV6-5 | CASSGWREIGDTQYF | TGTGCCAGCAGTGGATGGCGGGAGATTGGAGATACGCAGTATTTT
15 | once | TRBJ2-7 | TRBD2 | TRBV6-5 | CASSYSSAGGYVQYF | TGTGCCAGCAGTTACTCATCAGCGGGAGGGTACGTGCAGTACTTC
14 | NA | TRBJ2-5 | TRBD2 | TRBV5-1 | CASRSGGAGETQYF | TGCGCCAGCAGGAGCGGGGGGGCCGGCGAGACCCAGTACTTC
14 | NA | TRBJ2-7 | NA | TRBV19 | CASRPVGGSYEQYF | TGTGCCAGTAGGCCGGTCGGTGGCTCCTACGAGCAGTACTTC
14 | NA | TRBJ2-7 | NA | TRBV2 | CASSPPPQGAEQYF | TGTGCCAGCAGTCCCCCGCCTCAGGGTGCCGAGCAGTACTTC
16 | NA | TRBJ2-4 | TRBD2 | TRBV6-5 | CASSYTGGSAKNIQYF | TGTGCCAGCAGTTACACGGGGGGGAGCGCCAAAAACATTCAGTACTTC
16 | NA | TRBJ1-3 | TRBD1 | TRBV25-1 | CASSEVGQGGFNTIYF | TGTGCCAGCAGTGAAGTAGGACAGGGAGGGTTCAACACCATATATTTT
16 | NA | TRBJ1-6 | TRBD1 | TRBV14 | CASSQGQGAVNSPLHF | TGTGCCAGCAGCCAAGGACAGGGGGCCGTTAATTCACCCCTCCACTTT
11 | NA | TRBJ1-2 | TRBD1 | TRBV5-6 | CASSLERQGAF | TGTGCCAGCAGCTTGGAGAGACAGGGAGCCTTC
11 | NA | TRBJ2-7 | NA | TRBV20-1 | CSARLSYEQYF | TGCAGTGCTCGACTCAGCTACGAGCAGTACTTC
11 | NA | TRBJ1-2 | NA | TRBV29-1 | CSVLANYGYTF | TGCAGCGTTTTAGCTAACTATGGCTACACCTTC
14 | once | TRBJ1-2 | NA | TRBV7-9 | CASSLGGQNYGYTF | TGTGCCAGCAGCTTAGGGGGGCAGAACTATGGCTACACCTTC
19 | NA | TRBJ1-6 | NA | TRBV27 | CASSFWNTRIGGYNSPLHF | TGTGCCAGCAGTTTTTGGAACACAAGAATCGGCGGGTATAATTCACCCCTCCACTTT
11 | NA | TRBJ2-7 | NA | TRBV5-4 | CASSRSYEQYF | TGTGCCAGCTCTCGCTCCTACGAGCAGTACTTC
13 | NA | TRBJ2-5 | NA | TRBV7-9 | CASSLGSAELQYF | TGTGCCAGCAGCTTAGGGTCCGCCGAACTGCAGTACTTC
15 | once | TRBJ2-1 | TRBD2 | TRBV9 | CASTITAGGSNEQFF | TGTGCCAGCACCATTACAGCGGGGGGTTCCAATGAGCAGTTCTTC